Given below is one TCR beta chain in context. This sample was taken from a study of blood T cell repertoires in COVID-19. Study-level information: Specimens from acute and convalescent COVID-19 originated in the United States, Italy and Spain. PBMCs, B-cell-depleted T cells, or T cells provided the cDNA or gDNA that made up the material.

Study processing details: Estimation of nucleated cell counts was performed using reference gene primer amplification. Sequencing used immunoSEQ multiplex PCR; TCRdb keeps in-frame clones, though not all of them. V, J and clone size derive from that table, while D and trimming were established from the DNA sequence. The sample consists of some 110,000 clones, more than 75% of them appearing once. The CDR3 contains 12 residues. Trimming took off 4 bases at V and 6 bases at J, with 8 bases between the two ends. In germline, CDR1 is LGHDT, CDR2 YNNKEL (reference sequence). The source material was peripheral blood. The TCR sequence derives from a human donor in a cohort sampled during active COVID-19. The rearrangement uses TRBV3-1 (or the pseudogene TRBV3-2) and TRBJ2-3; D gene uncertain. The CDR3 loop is CASSPSFDTQYF. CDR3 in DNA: TGTGCCAGCAGCCCCTCCTTTGATACGCAGTATTTT.